These T cell receptor beta chains were read from a single sample in a study of blood T cell repertoires in COVID-19. The method was immunoSEQ multiplex PCR; TCRdb's version includes in-frame clones alone and lacks a portion of them. The data hold roughly 130,000 clones, with approximately 81% observed a single time. The specimen was peripheral blood. Receptors were obtained from a woman aged 25 to 39 who had recovered from COVID-19. CDR3s include the opening cysteine and the closing phenylalanine or tryptophan. D genes are given only for firm matches. Not all rows give a size; the values are once, few, many and, for expanded clones, a class.

D gene	V gene	clone size	J gene	CDR3 DNA	CDR3 protein
.	TRBV14	.	TRBJ2-7	TGTGCCAGCAGCCAAACTAGCCGGGAATACGAGCAGTACTTC	CASSQTSREYEQYF
TRBD1	TRBV27	.	TRBJ1-5	TGTGCCAGCAGTTTCAGAGTGGGACAGGGGGCGCAGAGGGGTCAGCCCCAGCATTTT	CASSFRVGQGAQRGQPQHF
.	TRBV7-6	once	TRBJ2-7	TGTGCCAGCAGCTTGGCCACGGGACTGACCTACGAGCAGTACTTC	CASSLATGLTYEQYF
TRBD1	TRBV5-6	once	TRBJ1-1	TGTGCCAGCAGCCCACCGACAGGGGGGTACACTGAAGCTTTCTTT	CASSPPTGGYTEAFF
TRBD1	TRBV30	.	TRBJ1-1	TGTGCCTGGGGCCCCCGCGACCTTTACAGGGGGCAAACTGAAGCTTTCTTT	CAWGPRDLYRGQTEAFF
.	TRBV5-1	.	TRBJ1-5	TGCGCCAGCAGCTTGGATGGGGGGAGCAATCAGCCCCAGCATTTT	CASSLDGGSNQPQHF
.	TRBV27	few	TRBJ1-1	TGTGCCAGCAGCCTAGGGGCTGAAGCTTTCTTT	CASSLGAEAFF
.	TRBV19	.	TRBJ1-2	TGTGCCAGTAGTATAGATCTTAAGCCCTATGGCTACACCTTC	CASSIDLKPYGYTF
.	TRBV18	.	TRBJ2-3	TGTGCCAGCTCTCCAGAACGTCCGGGGGTTAGCACAGATACGCAGTATTTT	CASSPERPGVSTDTQYF
.	TRBV6-1	.	TRBJ2-5	TGTGCCAGCAGTGAGACGACAGCCCAAGAGACCCAGTACTTC	CASSETTAQETQYF
.	TRBV28	few	TRBJ1-2	TGTGCCAGCAAAGACAGCTCCACCGCTAACTATGGCTACACCTTC	CASKDSSTANYGYTF
TRBD1	TRBV5-1	.	TRBJ2-2	TGCGCCAGCAGCCCGGACAGGGCGAATAAGGAGCTGTTTTTT	CASSPDRANKELFF
.	TRBV5-1	.	TRBJ1-2	TGCGCCAGCAGCTACAGTCCCACGGGGGGTGGCTACACCTTC	CASSYSPTGGGYTF
.	TRBV15	.	TRBJ1-1	TGTGCCACCAGCAGAAACAGAGAAACGATGAACACTGAAGCTTTCTTT	CATSRNRETMNTEAFF
.	TRBV30	.	TRBJ1-5	TGTGCCTGGAGTGTAGGGACTGGGCAGCCCCAGCATTTT	CAWSVGTGQPQHF
TRBD1	TRBV6-4	.	TRBJ1-6	TGTGCCAGCAGTGACGGGACAGAGAATTCACCCCTCCACTTT	CASSDGTENSPLHF
TRBD1	TRBV7-2	.	TRBJ1-2	TGTGCCAGCAGCTTACTCCCCAGGGACAGGGGGCCTCCTAACTATGGCTACACCTTC	CASSLLPRDRGPPNYGYTF
.	TRBV13	.	TRBJ1-3	TGTGCCAGCAGCCACAACCCCTCTGGAAACACCATATATTTT	CASSHNPSGNTIYF
.	TRBV13	.	TRBJ1-4	TGTGCCAGCAGCTTACAGGGATTAGGTGAAAAACTGTTTTTT	CASSLQGLGEKLFF
.	TRBV6-5	.	TRBJ1-5	TGTGCCAGCAGCACTGCCGTTCAGCCCCAGCATTTT	CASSTAVQPQHF
TRBD1	TRBV19	.	TRBJ1-2	TGTGCCAGTACACAGGGGGCTCAGGGCTACACCTTC	CASTQGAQGYTF
.	TRBV11-1	.	TRBJ2-7	TGTGCCAGCAGCTTGCTAGGGGCCAGCTCCTACGAGCAGTACTTC	CASSLLGASSYEQYF
TRBD1	TRBV6-1	.	TRBJ2-7	TGTGCCAGCAGTGAGGGACAGACCTACGAGCAGTACTTC	CASSEGQTYEQYF
TRBD1	TRBV7-8	.	TRBJ1-2	TGTGCCAGCAGTCCCACGACAGGGAATTATGGCTACACCTTC	CASSPTTGNYGYTF
.	TRBV18	.	TRBJ1-4	TGTGCCAGCTCACCAGGAGGAAGTGAAAAACTGTTTTTT	CASSPGGSEKLFF
TRBD1	TRBV3-1/TRBV3-2	few	TRBJ1-2	TGTGCCAGCAGCCAGCAGACAGGGGTTGGTTATGGCTACACCTTC	CASSQQTGVGYGYTF
.	TRBV21-1	once	TRBJ2-4	TGTGCCAGCAGCACGGCCGCGGGGACAGGGCCAAAAAGAAACATTCAGTACTTC	CASSTAAGTGPKRNIQYF
TRBD2	TRBV11-3	.	TRBJ2-1	TGTGCCAGCAGCTCACGCGCGGGCGGGGGGGCCCTGCCCTCCTACAATGAGCAGTTCTTC	CASSSRAGGGALPSYNEQFF
.	TRBV19	.	TRBJ1-5	TGTGCCAGTAATAACGCCGGGGATCAGCCCCAGCATTTT	CASNNAGDQPQHF
TRBD2	TRBV4-1	.	TRBJ2-5	TGCGCCAGCAGCCCCTACCTAGCGGGAGTAGGGAAGACCCAGTACTTC	CASSPYLAGVGKTQYF
.	TRBV7-3	.	TRBJ1-1	TGTGCCAGCAGCTTAACGGGGGACACGGCCACTGAAGCTTTCTTT	CASSLTGDTATEAFF
.	TRBV5-4	.	TRBJ1-2	TGTGCCAGCAGCTTGGAAACAGGAAAAGGGGGCTACACCTTC	CASSLETGKGGYTF
TRBD2	TRBV4-1	.	TRBJ2-5	TGCGCCAGCAGCCAAGATAGCGGGAGGGCCGGGGAGACCCAGTACTTC	CASSQDSGRAGETQYF
.	TRBV15	.	TRBJ1-1	TGTGCCACCAGCCGGGGGTTGAACACTGAAGCTTTCTTT	CATSRGLNTEAFF
TRBD1	TRBV2	.	TRBJ1-2	TGTGCCAGCGGGACAGCCAACTATGGCTACACCTTC	CASGTANYGYTF
.	TRBV7-8	.	TRBJ1-6	TGTGCCAGCAGCTCCGACTGGAATAATTCACCCCTCCACTTT	CASSSDWNNSPLHF
.	TRBV27	once	TRBJ2-7	TGTGCCAGCAGTTTATCGATACAGACAGCCTACGAGCAGTACTTC	CASSLSIQTAYEQYF
.	TRBV5-6	.	TRBJ1-5	TGTGCCAGCAGCTTGTGGCTGGACAGCTATAGCAATCAGCCCCAGCATTTT	CASSLWLDSYSNQPQHF